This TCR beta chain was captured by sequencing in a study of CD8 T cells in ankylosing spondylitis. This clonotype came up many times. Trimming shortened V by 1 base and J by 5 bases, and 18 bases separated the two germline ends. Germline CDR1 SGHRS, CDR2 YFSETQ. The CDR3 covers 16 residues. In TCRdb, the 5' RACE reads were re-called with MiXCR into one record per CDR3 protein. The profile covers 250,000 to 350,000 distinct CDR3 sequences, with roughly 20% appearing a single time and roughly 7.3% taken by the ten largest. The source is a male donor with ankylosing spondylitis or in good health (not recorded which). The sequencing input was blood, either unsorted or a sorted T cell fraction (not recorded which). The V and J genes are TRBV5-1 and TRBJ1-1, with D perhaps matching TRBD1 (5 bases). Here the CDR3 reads CASSLRVKGEKTEAFF. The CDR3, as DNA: TGCGCCAGCAGCTTGCGGGTTAAAGGGGAAAAGACTGAAGCTTTCTTT.